This record concerns one T cell receptor beta chain sequence. Its cognate antigen is unknown. V was pared by 3 bases and J by 6 bases, with 4 bases of the junction left unmatched. The CDR3 loop spans 13 amino acids. The germline CDR1 and CDR2 sequences are SGHTA and FQGNSA. TCR beta CDR3 regions were amplified from RNA transcripts. The first-round RT-PCR employed HTBI primers together with the Qiagen OneStep RT-PCR kit. A multiplex PCR was then performed as the second round. Via MiXCR, TCRdb re-called the multiplex PCR reads, giving one row per CDR3 protein. This table holds 200,000 to 250,000 distinct CDR3 sequences, approximately 28% found once. The data were taken from a study of Graves' ophthalmopathy and Graves' hyperthyroidism. Patients were diagnosed from clinical symptoms, serum thyroxine, TRAb, thyroid ultrasound and orbital computed tomography. Whole-study findings and limits: Ophthalmopathy and stable hyperthyroidism were discriminated by a 13-signature model, with approximately 89% sensitivity and about 84% specificity. In blood, most expanded thyroid clonotypes above 0.001 frequency were also detected. Ophthalmopathy progression predictions by the model showed nearly 75% specificity and approximately 69% sensitivity.

Source material: peripheral blood. The chain carries TRBV7-2 and TRBJ1-2; 7 bases are shared with TRBD1. This clonotype originated in a man aged 45 to 65 with Graves' ophthalmopathy. The CDR3 DNA reads as TGTGCCAGCAGCTTGACAGGGAAGGATGGCTACACCTTC. Encoded protein: CASSLTGKDGYTF.